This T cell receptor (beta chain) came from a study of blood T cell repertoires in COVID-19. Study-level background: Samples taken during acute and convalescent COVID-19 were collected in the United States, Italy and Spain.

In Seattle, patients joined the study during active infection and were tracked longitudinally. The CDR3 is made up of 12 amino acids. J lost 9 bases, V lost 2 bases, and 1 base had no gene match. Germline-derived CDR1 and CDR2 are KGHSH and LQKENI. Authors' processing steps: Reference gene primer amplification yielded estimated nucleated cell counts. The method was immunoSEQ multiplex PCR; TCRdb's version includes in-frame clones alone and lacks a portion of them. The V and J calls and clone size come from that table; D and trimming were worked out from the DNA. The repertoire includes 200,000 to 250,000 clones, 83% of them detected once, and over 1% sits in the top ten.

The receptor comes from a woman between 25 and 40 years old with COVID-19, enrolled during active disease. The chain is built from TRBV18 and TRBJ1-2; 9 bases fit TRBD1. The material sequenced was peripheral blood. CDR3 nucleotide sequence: TGTGCCAGCTCACCAGGACAGGGGAGCTACACCTTC. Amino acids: CASSPGQGSYTF.